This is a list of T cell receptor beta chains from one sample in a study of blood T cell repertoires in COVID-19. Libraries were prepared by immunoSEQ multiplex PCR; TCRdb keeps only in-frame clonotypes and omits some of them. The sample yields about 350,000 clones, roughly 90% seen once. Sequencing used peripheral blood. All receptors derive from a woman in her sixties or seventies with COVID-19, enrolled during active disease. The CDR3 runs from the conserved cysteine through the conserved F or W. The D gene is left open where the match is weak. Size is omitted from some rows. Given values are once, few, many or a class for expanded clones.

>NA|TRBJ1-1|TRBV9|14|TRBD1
TGTGCCAGCAGCGTCCAGGGGGCAGGCACTGAAGCTTTCTTT
CASSVQGAGTEAFF
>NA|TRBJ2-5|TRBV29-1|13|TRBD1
TGCAGCGTTGTGGGACAGCGTCCCCGGACCCAGTACTTC
CSVVGQRPRTQYF
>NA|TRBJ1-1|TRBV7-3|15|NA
TGTGCCAGCAGCTTAAGTGGGAGCCGGAACACTGAAGCTTTCTTT
CASSLSGSRNTEAFF
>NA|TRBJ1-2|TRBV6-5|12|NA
TGTGCCAGCACTTCAGGGGACTATGGCTACACCTTC
CASTSGDYGYTF
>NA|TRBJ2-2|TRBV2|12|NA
TGTGCCAGCAGTCAGACTAGAGGGGAGCTGTTTTTT
CASSQTRGELFF
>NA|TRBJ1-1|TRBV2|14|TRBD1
TGTGCCAGCAATAGGGACAGGGGTTACACTGAAGCTTTCTTT
CASNRDRGYTEAFF
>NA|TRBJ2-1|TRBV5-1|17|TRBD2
TGCGCCAGCAGCCCCCAGACTAGCGGGGGGTCGTACAATGAGCAGTTCTTC
CASSPQTSGGSYNEQFF
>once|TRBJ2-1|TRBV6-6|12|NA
TGTGCCAGCAGCCAAGATCGGAGGGGGCAGTTCTTC
CASSQDRRGQFF
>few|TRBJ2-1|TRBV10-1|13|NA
TGCGCCAGCAGCGGTATCTCCTACAATGAGCAGTTCTTC
CASSGISYNEQFF
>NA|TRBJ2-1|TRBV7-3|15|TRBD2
TGTGCCAGCAGCTTCAGCGGGAGCTCCTACAATGAGCAGTTCTTC
CASSFSGSSYNEQFF
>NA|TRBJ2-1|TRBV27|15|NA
TGTGCCAGCAGTTTTCTACAGAGTACCTACAATGAGCAGTTCTTC
CASSFLQSTYNEQFF
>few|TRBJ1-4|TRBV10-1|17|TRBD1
TGCGCCAGCAGTGAAGGAGGGACAGGGACAACTAATGAAAAACTGTTTTTT
CASSEGGTGTTNEKLFF
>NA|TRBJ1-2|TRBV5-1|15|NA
TGCGCCAGCAGCCGGACAGTCTCCGCTAACTATGGCTACACCTTC
CASSRTVSANYGYTF
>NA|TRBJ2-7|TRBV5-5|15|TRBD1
TGTGCCAGCAGACCAGAACCGGGACAGTCTTACCAGCAGTACTTC
CASRPEPGQSYQQYF
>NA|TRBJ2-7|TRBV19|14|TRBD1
TGTGCCAGTAGCCCCGGGACAGGGAGCCACGAGCAGTACTTC
CASSPGTGSHEQYF
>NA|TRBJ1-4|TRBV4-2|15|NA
TGTGCCAGCAGCCAACTGGGGGGGGCTAATGAAAAACTGTTTTTT
CASSQLGGANEKLFF
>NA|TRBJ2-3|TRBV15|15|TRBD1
TGTGCCACCAGCAGAGGAAGACAGGGTTCAGATACGCAGTATTTT
CATSRGRQGSDTQYF
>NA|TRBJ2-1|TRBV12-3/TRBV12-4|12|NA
TGTGCCAGCAGTTTCAGGGGATATGAGCAGTTCTTC
CASSFRGYEQFF
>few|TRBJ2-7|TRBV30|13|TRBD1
TGTGCCTGGAGCCGGGACAGCCTCTACGAGCAGTACTTC
CAWSRDSLYEQYF
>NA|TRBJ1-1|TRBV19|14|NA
TGTGCCAGTAGTATTGGCCAGGGGCGGACTGAAGCTTTCTTT
CASSIGQGRTEAFF
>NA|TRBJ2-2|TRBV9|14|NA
TGTGCCAGCAGCGTAGGGACTTCCACCGGGGAGCTGTTTTTT
CASSVGTSTGELFF
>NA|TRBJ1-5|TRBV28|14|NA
TGTGCCAGCAACAGACGGTTGGTCGAACAGCCCCAGCATTTT
CASNRRLVEQPQHF
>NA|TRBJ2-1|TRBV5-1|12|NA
TGCGCCAGCAGTTCCACAGGGAGTGAGCAGTTCTTC
CASSSTGSEQFF
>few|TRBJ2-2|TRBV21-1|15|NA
TGTGCCAGCAGCACCGGGGCGGGAGAAACCGGGGAGCTGTTTTTT
CASSTGAGETGELFF